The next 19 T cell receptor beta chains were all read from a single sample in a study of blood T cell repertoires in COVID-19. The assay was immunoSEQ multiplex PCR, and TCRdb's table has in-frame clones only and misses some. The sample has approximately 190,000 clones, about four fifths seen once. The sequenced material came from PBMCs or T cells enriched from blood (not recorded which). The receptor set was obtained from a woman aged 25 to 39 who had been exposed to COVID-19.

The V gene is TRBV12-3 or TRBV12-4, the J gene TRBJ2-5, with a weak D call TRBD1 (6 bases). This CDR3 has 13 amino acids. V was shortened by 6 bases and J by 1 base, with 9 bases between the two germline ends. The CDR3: CASRPGVQETQYF. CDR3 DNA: TGTGCCAGCAGACCAGGGGTCCAAGAGACCCAGTACTTC.

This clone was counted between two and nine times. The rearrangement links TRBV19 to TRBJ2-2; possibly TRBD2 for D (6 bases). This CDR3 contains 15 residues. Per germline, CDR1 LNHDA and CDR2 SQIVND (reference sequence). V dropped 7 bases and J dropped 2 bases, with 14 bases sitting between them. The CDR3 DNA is TGTGCCAGTATAGACGGGGGAGTCAACACCGGGGAGCTGTTTTTT. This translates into CASIDGGVNTGELFF.

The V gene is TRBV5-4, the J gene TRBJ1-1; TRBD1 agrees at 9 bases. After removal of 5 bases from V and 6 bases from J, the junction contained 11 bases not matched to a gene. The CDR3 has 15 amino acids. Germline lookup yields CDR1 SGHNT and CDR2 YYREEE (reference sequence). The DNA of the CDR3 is TGTGCCAGCAGTCGGACAGGGGTGAGAGTAGCTGAAGCTTTCTTT. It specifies CASSRTGVRVAEAFF.

The CDR3 loop is CASSFGPGLSGNTIYF. The CDR3 coding sequence is TGTGCCAGCAGCTTTGGCCCGGGACTCTCTGGAAACACCATATATTTT. The chain is built from TRBV7-6 and TRBJ1-3; D possibly corresponds to TRBD1 (5 bases). Germline assignment: CDR1 SGHVS and CDR2 FNYEAQ. Between the trimmed V and J ends, which lost 3 bases and 0 bases, there was a span of 12 bases. The length of the CDR3 is 16 residues.

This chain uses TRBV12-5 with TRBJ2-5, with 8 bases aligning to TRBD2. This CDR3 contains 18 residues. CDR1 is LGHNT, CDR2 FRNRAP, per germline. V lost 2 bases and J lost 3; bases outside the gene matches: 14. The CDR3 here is CASGLSPKSTSAKETQYF. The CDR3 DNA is TGTGCTAGTGGTTTGTCCCCAAAATCGACTAGCGCCAAAGAGACCCAGTACTTC.

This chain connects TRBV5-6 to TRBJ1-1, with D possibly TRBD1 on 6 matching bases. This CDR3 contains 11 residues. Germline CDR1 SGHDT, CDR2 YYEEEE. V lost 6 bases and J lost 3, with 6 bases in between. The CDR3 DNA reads TGTGCCAGCACAGGGGACACTGAAGCTTTCTTT. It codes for CASTGDTEAFF.

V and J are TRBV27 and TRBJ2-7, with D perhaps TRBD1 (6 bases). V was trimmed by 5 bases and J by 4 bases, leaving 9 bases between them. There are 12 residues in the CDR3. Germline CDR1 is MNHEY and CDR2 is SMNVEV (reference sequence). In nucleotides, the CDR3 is TGTGCCAGCAGTCGTCAGGGGTACGAGCAGTACTTC. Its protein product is CASSRQGYEQYF.

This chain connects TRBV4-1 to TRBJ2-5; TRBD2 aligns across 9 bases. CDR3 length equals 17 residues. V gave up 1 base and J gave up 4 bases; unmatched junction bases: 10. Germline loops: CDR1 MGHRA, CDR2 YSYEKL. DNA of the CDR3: TGCGCCAGCAGCCAAGTGGGATTAGCGGGGGCAGGAGAGACCCAGTACTTC. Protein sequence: CASSQVGLAGAGETQYF.

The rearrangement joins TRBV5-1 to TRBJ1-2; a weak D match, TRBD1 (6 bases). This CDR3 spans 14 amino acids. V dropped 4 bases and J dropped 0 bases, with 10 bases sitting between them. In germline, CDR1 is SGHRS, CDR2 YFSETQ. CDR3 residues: CASSERTANYGYTF. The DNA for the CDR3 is TGCGCCAGCAGCGAGAGGACAGCTAACTATGGCTACACCTTC.

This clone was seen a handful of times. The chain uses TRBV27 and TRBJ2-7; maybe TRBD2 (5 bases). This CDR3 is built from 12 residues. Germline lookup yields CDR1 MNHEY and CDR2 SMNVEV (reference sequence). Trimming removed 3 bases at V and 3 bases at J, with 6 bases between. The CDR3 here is CASSFGGYEQYF. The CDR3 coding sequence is TGTGCCAGCAGTTTCGGAGGCTACGAGCAGTACTTC.

CDR3 sequence reads: CASGLGGQVYGYTF. CDR3 bases: TGTGCTAGTGGTTTGGGAGGACAGGTCTATGGCTACACCTTC. V gene TRBV12-5 combines with J gene TRBJ1-2; the match to TRBD1 covers 7 bases. The germline gives CDR1 LGHNT, CDR2 FRNRAP. Unmatched junction bases numbered 3, after V lost 1 base and J lost 4 bases. CDR3 length: 14 residues.

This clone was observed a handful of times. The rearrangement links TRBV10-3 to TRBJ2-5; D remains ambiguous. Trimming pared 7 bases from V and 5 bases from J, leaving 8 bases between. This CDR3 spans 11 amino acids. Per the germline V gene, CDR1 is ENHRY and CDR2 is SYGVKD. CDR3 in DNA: TGTGCCATCACTCCGGTGGAGACCCAGTACTTC. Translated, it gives CAITPVETQYF.

CDR3 sequence reads: CASSLDRVGFANTGELFF. The CDR3 region has the DNA TGTGCCAGCAGCTTAGACAGGGTAGGATTCGCGAACACCGGGGAGCTGTTTTTT. The chain employs TRBV11-3 and TRBJ2-2, with D tentatively TRBD1 (5 bases). The germline V gene encodes CDR1 SGHNT and CDR2 YENEEA. Trimming stripped 0 bases from V and 0 bases from J, with 14 bases between. CDR3 length: 18 residues.

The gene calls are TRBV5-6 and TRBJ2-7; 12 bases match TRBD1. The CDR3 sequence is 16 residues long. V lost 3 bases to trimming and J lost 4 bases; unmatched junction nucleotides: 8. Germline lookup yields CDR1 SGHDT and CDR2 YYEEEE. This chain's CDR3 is CASSSFRGQGAYEQYF. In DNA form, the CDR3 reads TGTGCCAGCAGCTCTTTTAGGGGACAGGGGGCTTACGAGCAGTACTTC.

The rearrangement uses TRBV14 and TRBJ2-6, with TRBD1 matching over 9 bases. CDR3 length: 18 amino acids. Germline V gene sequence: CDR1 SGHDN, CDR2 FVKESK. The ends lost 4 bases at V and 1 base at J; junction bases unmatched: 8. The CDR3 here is CASSPPGQGRSGANVLTF. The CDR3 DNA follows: TGTGCCAGCAGCCCTCCGGGACAGGGAAGGTCTGGGGCCAACGTCCTGACTTTC.

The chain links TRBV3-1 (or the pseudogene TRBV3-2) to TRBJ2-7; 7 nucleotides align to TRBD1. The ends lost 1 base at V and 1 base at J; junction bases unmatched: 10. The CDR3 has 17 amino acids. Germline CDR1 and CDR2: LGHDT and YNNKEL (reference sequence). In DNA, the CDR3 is TGTGCCAGCAGCCAAGGGGGTAGGGGGCCGCCGTCCTACGAGCAGTACTTC. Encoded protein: CASSQGGRGPPSYEQYF.

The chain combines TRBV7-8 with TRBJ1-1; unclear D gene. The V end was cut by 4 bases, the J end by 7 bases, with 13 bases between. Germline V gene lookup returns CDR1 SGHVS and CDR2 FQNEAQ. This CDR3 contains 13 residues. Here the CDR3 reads CASSSSRSGEAFF. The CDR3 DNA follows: TGTGCCAGCAGCTCGTCAAGATCGGGTGAAGCTTTCTTT.

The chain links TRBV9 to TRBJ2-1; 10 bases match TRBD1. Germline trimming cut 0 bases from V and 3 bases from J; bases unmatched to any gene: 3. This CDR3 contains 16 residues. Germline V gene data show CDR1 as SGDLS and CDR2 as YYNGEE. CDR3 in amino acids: CASSVEGTGVYNEQFF. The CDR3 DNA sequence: TGTGCCAGCAGCGTAGAGGGGACAGGGGTCTACAATGAGCAGTTCTTC.

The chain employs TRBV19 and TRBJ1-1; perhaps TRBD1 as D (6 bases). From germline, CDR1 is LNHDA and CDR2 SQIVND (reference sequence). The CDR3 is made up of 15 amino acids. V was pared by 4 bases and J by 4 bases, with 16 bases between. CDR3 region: CASSSRGGASTEAFF. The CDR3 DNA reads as TGTGCCAGTAGTAGTAGGGGGGGAGCGAGCACTGAAGCTTTCTTT.